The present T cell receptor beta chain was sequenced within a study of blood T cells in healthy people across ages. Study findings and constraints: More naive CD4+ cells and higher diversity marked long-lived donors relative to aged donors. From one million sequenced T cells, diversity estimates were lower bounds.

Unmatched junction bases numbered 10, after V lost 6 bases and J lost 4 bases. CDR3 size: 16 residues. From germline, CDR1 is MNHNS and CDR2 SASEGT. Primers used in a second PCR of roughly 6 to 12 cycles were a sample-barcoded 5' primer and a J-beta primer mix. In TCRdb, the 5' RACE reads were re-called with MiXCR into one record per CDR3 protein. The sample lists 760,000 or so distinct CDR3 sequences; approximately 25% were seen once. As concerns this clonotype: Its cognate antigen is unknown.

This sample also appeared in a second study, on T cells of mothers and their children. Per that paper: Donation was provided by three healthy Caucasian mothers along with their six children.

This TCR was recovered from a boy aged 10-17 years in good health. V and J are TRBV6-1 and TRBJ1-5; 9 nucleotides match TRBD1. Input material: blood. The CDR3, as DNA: TGTGCCAGCAGCCCCCTAGGGACAGGGCGGAATCAGCCCCAGCATTTT. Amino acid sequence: CASSPLGTGRNQPQHF.